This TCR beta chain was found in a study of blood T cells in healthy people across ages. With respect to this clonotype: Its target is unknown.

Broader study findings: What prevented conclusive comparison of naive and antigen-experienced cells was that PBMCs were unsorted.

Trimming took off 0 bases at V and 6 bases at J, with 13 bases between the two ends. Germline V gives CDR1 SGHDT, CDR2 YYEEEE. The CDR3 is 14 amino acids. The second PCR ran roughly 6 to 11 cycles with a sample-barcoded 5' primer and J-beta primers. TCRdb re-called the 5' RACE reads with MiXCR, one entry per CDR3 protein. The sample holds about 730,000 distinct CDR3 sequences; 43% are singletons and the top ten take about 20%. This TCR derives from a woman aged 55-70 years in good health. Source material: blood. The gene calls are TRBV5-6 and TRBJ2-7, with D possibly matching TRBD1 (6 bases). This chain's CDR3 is CASSLGQVTSEQYF. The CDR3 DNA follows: TGTGCCAGCAGCTTGGGACAGGTAACGAGCGAGCAGTACTTC.